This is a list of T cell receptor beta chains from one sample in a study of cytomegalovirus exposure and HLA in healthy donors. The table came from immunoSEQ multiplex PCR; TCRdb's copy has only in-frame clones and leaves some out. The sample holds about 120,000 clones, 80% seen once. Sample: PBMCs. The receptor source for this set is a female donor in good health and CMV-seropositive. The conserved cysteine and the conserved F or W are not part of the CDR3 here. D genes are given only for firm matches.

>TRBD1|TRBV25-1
ASSETGQGGYEQY
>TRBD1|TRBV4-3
ASSQDFGQDSPLH
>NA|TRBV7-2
ASSRTGFSTDTQY
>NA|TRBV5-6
ASSLGPDNEQY
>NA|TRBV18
ASSPLAGPNTEAF
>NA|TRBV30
AWSIDTRETQY
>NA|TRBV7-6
ASSLGGSGNTIY
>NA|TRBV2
ASSRTEGHEQY
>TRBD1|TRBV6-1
ASSEFWTGLAGANVLT
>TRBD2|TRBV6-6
ASRSAGGWESGELF
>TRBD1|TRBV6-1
ASSSGTGVYEQY
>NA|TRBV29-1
SVEVPTGAF
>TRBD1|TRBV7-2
ASSAQGAGELF
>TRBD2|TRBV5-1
ASSTGTSGGPEY
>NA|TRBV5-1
ASSLQSNTEAF
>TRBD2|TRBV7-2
ASSLQTGAGGYYEQY